A selection of T cell receptor beta chains follows, all from one sample in a study of radiation and T cells in renal cell carcinoma. Generated by immunoSEQ multiplex PCR, the TCRdb table keeps only in-frame clones and is missing some. The repertoire holds around 160,000 clones, with about nine tenths as singletons. Material: blood, obtained from a patient whose treatment included radiotherapy and nephrectomy. The receptors come from a woman in her seventies with renal cell carcinoma. Each CDR3 is given with its conserved first and last residue.

j_gene: TRBJ1-6
v_gene: TRBV4-2
CDR3aa: CASSLRDRASPLHF

j_gene: TRBJ1-2
v_gene: TRBV6-5
CDR3aa: CASSYGGHGYTF

j_gene: TRBJ1-6
v_gene: TRBV29-1
CDR3aa: CSVRSDNNSPLHF

j_gene: TRBJ2-7
v_gene: TRBV28
CDR3aa: CASSRGSRRYEQYF

j_gene: TRBJ2-3
v_gene: TRBV19
CDR3aa: CASSIEGQNTDTQYF

j_gene: TRBJ1-1
v_gene: TRBV5-1
CDR3aa: CASSLSGFEAFF

j_gene: TRBJ1-1
v_gene: TRBV30
CDR3aa: CAWSVRLGTGGMNTEAFF

j_gene: TRBJ1-2
v_gene: TRBV5-6
CDR3aa: CASSSDSMDYGYTF

j_gene: TRBJ2-2
v_gene: TRBV15
CDR3aa: CATSRGRQGRAGELFF

j_gene: TRBJ2-7
v_gene: TRBV4-2
CDR3aa: CASSQVPGTYEQYF

j_gene: TRBJ2-1
v_gene: TRBV7-2
CDR3aa: CASSLVGGDNEQFF

j_gene: TRBJ1-2
v_gene: TRBV5-6
CDR3aa: CASSLLGQAVYGYTF

j_gene: TRBJ2-1
v_gene: TRBV5-1
CDR3aa: CASSFLTSGFNNEQFF

j_gene: TRBJ2-5
v_gene: TRBV2
CDR3aa: CASLRGFQETQYF

j_gene: TRBJ2-3
v_gene: TRBV19
CDR3aa: CASSGLAGGVDTQYF

j_gene: TRBJ2-1
v_gene: TRBV19
CDR3aa: CASSISFAGTRGHNEQFF

j_gene: TRBJ1-1
v_gene: TRBV19
CDR3aa: CASSSLSNLNTEAFF

j_gene: TRBJ1-5
v_gene: TRBV28
CDR3aa: CASRRPGGDNQPQHF

j_gene: TRBJ2-2
v_gene: TRBV30
CDR3aa: CAWRLGYTGELFF

j_gene: TRBJ2-5
v_gene: TRBV29-1
CDR3aa: CSVGQSPSQGAQYF